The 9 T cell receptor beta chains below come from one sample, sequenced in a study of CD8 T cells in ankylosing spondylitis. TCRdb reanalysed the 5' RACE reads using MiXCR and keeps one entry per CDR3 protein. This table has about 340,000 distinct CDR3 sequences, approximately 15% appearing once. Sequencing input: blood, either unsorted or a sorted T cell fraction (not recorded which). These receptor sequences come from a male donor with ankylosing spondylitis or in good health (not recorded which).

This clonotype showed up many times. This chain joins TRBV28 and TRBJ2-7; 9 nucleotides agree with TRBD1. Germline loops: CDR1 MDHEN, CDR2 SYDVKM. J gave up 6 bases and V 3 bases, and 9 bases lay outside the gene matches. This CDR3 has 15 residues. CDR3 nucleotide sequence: TGTGCCAGCAGTTTTCGGGGGACAGGGAAGGGCGAGCAGTACTTC. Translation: CASSFRGTGKGEQYF.

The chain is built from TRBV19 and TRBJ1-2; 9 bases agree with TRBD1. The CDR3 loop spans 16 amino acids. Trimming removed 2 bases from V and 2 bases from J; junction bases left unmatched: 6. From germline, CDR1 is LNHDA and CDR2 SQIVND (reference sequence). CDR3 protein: CASSISAGTGNYGYTF. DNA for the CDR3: TGTGCCAGTAGTATATCTGCCGGGACAGGGAACTATGGCTACACCTTC.

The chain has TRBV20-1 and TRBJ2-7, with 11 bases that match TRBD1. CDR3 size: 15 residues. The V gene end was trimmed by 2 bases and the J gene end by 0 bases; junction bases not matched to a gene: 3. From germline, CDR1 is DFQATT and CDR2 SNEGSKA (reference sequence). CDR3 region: CSARPGQGGSYEQYF. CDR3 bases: TGCAGTGCTAGACCGGGACAGGGGGGCTCCTACGAGCAGTACTTC.

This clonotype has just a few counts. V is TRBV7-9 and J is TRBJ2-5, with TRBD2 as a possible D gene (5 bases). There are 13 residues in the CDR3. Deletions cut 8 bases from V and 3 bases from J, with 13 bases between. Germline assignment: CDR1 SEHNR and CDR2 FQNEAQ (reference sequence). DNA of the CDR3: TGTGCCAGCCTCCGAGGGAAAGAAGAGACCCAGTACTTC. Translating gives CASLRGKEETQYF.

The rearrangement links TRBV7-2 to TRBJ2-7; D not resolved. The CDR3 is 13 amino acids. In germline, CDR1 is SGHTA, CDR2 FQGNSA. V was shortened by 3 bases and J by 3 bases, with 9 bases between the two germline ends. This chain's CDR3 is CASSFPSGYEQYF. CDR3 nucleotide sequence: TGTGCCAGCAGCTTCCCATCGGGCTACGAGCAGTACTTC.

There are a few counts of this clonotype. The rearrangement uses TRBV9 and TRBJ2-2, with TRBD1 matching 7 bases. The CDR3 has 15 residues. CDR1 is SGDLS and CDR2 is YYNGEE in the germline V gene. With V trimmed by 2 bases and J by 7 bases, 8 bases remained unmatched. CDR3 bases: TGTGCCAGCAGCGTGTCGACAGGGAGAGGCGGGGAGCTGTTTTTT. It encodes CASSVSTGRGGELFF.

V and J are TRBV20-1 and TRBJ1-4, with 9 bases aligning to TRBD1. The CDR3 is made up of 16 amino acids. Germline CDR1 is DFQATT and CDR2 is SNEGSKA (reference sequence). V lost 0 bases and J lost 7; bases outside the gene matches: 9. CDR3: CSAREGTGTGTEKLFF. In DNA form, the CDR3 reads TGCAGTGCTAGAGAGGGAACCGGGACAGGGACTGAAAAACTGTTTTTT.

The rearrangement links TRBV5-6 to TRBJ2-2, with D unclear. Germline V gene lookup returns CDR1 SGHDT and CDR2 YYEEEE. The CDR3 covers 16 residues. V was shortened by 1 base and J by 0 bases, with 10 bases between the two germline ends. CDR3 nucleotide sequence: TGTGCCAGCAGCTTGACTCCTACACCGAACACCGGGGAGCTGTTTTTT. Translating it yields CASSLTPTPNTGELFF. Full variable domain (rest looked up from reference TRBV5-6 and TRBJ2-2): DAGVTQSPTHLIKTRGQQVTLRCSPKSGHDTVSWYQQALGQGPQFIFQYYEEEERQRGNFPDRFSGHQFPNYSSELNVNALLLGDSALYLCASSLTPTPNTGELFFGEGSRLTVL.

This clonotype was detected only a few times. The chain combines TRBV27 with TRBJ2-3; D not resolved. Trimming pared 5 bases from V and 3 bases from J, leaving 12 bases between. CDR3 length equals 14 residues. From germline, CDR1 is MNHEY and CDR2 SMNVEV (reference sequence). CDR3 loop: CASSAVLGTDTQYF. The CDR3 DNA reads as TGTGCCAGCAGTGCTGTGCTGGGGACAGATACGCAGTATTTT.